The 8 T cell receptor beta chains listed next were all sequenced from one sample in a study of blood T cells in healthy people across ages. Sample-barcoded 5' priming and a J-beta primer mix drove a second PCR of 7 to 11 cycles. TCRdb redid the calling of the 5' RACE reads with MiXCR, one entry per CDR3 protein. The sample consists of under 1 million distinct CDR3 sequences, around 43% of them appearing once. Sequenced material: blood. The receptors were gathered from a man in his sixties in good health.

The chain uses TRBV6-6 and TRBJ2-7; D might be TRBD1 or TRBD2, each matching 5 bases. Between the trimmed V and J ends, which lost 4 bases and 2 bases, there was a span of 15 bases. CDR3 length equals 15 residues. From germline, CDR1 is MNHNY and CDR2 SVGAGI (reference sequence). The CDR3, as DNA: TGTGCCAGCAGTTTTGGTGTCGGGGCCACCTACGAGCAGTACTTC. Its protein product is CASSFGVGATYEQYF.

This clonotype occurred once. The chain carries TRBV27 and TRBJ2-2, with a weak D call TRBD1 (5 bases). Germline V gene sequence: CDR1 MNHEY, CDR2 SMNVEV (reference sequence). V lost 8 bases, J lost 5 bases, and 15 bases lay in between. The CDR3 sequence is 14 residues long. The CDR3 loop is CASVGQQRTGELFF. For the CDR3, the DNA is TGTGCCAGCGTTGGACAACAACGGACCGGGGAGCTGTTTTTT.

The count of this clonotype is one. V usage is TRBV11-2 and J usage is TRBJ2-1, with TRBD1 matching 8 bases. The V segment lost 6 bases and the J segment 9 bases; nucleotides outside the gene matches: 10. The CDR3 has 14 residues. Germline V gene lookup returns CDR1 SGHAT and CDR2 FQNNGV. CDR3 bases: TGTGCCAGCAGTGGGGACAGGTGGTCGGGTGAGCAGTTCTTC. It yields the protein CASSGDRWSGEQFF.

V usage is TRBV5-1 and J usage is TRBJ1-6, with 8 bases identical to TRBD1. Germline CDR1 reads SGHRS; CDR2 reads YFSETQ. The CDR3 spans 18 residues. V was pared by 3 bases and J by 0 bases, with 8 bases of the junction left unmatched. CDR3 loop: CASSWTGKGDSYNSPLHF. CDR3 bases: TGCGCCAGCAGCTGGACAGGGAAGGGGGACTCCTATAATTCACCCCTCCACTTT.

This clonotype turned up a few times. The chain combines TRBV7-9 with TRBJ1-2; no definite D call. The germline gives CDR1 SEHNR, CDR2 FQNEAQ (reference sequence). Trimming cost V 4 bases and J 3 bases, with 18 bases left between them. CDR3 size: 16 residues. The DNA of the CDR3 is TGTGCCAGCAGCTACGAAGGAATCCTCGGAGACTATGGCTACACCTTC. Residues: CASSYEGILGDYGYTF.

V and J are TRBV6-6 and TRBJ1-4; a possible D gene is TRBD1 (5 bases). CDR3 length equals 14 residues. The V end lost 7 bases, the J end lost 8 bases, and 17 bases lay between the germline ends. The germline V gene has CDR1 MNHNY and CDR2 SVGAGI (reference sequence). For the CDR3, the DNA is TGTGCCAGCACCCTGGCCTGGCGGGGGGAAAAACTGTTTTTT. Translated: CASTLAWRGEKLFF.

CDR3: CASSLTTITDTQYF. The DNA of the CDR3 is TGTGCCAGCAGCTTAACTACAATCACAGATACGCAGTATTTT. This rearrangement joins TRBV7-2 to TRBJ2-3; the D is unclear. This CDR3 is 14 amino acids long. Trimming pared 2 bases from V and 2 bases from J, leaving 8 bases between. CDR1 and CDR2 from the germline V gene are SGHTA and FQGNSA. Filled out from reference TRBV7-2 and TRBJ2-3, the complete variable domain reads GAGVSQSPSNKVTEKGKDVELRCDPISGHTALYWYRQSLGQGLEFLIYFQGNSAPDKSGLPSDRFSAERTGGSVSTLTIQRTQQEDSAVYLCASSLTTITDTQYFGPGTRLTVL.

Of note for this clonotype: Its ends do not fully match the called genes, so a read error is possible. The V and J genes are TRBV7-2 and TRBJ2-3; 8 nucleotides align to TRBD2. This CDR3 contains 18 residues. Germline CDR1 is SGHTA and CDR2 is FQGNSA. The CDR3 sequence: CVSSYGNLAGAGTDTQYF. CDR3 nucleotides: TGTGTCAGCAGCTACGGGAACCTAGCGGGCGCTGGCACAGATACGCAGTATTTT.